This T cell receptor beta chain came from a study of blood T cell repertoires in COVID-19. The overall study: PBMCs, B-cell-depleted T cells, or T cells were the source of the cDNA or gDNA that made up the material.

The CDR3 is 13 amino acids. Unmatched junction bases numbered 5, after V lost 7 bases and J lost 6 bases. From germline, CDR1 is SNHLY and CDR2 FYNNEI. Sequencing used immunoSEQ multiplex PCR; TCRdb keeps in-frame clones, though not all of them. The data hold some 90,000 clones, with approximately 86% observed a single time. The chain employs TRBV2 and TRBJ2-2; TRBD1 aligns across 7 bases. This sequence originates from a man aged 65 to 85 with active or convalescent COVID-19. Source material: peripheral blood. The CDR3 here is CASTKQGPGELFF. Written as DNA, the CDR3 is TGTGCCAGCACCAAACAGGGGCCCGGGGAGCTGTTTTTT.